Listed here are 8 T cell receptor beta chains from one sample, sequenced in a study of cytomegalovirus exposure and HLA in healthy donors. The PCR ran on 60 Vbeta and 13 Jbeta primers. TCRdb's copy holds only in-frame clones and misses some; the assay was immunoSEQ multiplex PCR. The sample yields roughly 230,000 clones, approximately 91% seen once. Sequenced input: PBMCs. The receptors originated from a girl aged 2-10 years in good health and CMV-seronegative.

The J gene is TRBJ1-4, the V gene TRBV27; 10 nucleotides agree with TRBD1. With V trimmed by 2 bases and J by 3 bases, 3 bases remained unmatched. The CDR3 has 16 residues. The V gene's germline CDR1 is MNHEY and CDR2 SMNVEV (reference sequence). DNA of the CDR3: TGTGCCAGCAGTTTAAGAGGACAGGGGGCTAATGAAAAACTGTTTTTT. Protein product: CASSLRGQGANEKLFF.

The chain uses TRBV11-3 and TRBJ2-1; 10 nucleotides align to TRBD2. Germline-derived CDR1 and CDR2 are SGHNT and YENEEA. V lost 3 bases, J lost 9 bases, and 8 bases stayed unmatched. The CDR3 consists of 15 residues. CDR3 DNA sequence: TGTGCCAGCAGCTTGCGGCTAGCGGGAGATAGTGAGCAGTTCTTC. Amino acids: CASSLRLAGDSEQFF.

CDR3 in amino acids: CAWSGLAGKTYEQYF. The CDR3 bases are TGTGCCTGGAGTGGGCTAGCGGGGAAAACCTACGAGCAGTACTTC. The V and J genes are TRBV30 and TRBJ2-7; 9 nucleotides line up with TRBD2. The CDR3 contains 15 residues. Germline V gene lookup returns CDR1 GTSNPN and CDR2 SVGIG (reference sequence). The V and J ends lost 1 base and 2 bases, in that order; junction bases with no gene match: 6.

This chain links TRBV7-9 with TRBJ2-1, with a weak D call TRBD2 (6 bases). The CDR3 runs to 16 residues. Trimming cost V 6 bases and J 2 bases, with 17 bases left between them. Germline loops: CDR1 SEHNR, CDR2 FQNEAQ (reference sequence). The CDR3 DNA is TGTGCCAGCAGGGGGGTTAGCGGATCCACCTACAATGAGCAGTTCTTC. Encoded protein: CASRGVSGSTYNEQFF.

The chain links TRBV9 to TRBJ2-1; 7 positions match TRBD1. V trimming: 4 bases; J trimming: 7 bases; junction bases outside the gene matches: 14. CDR3 length equals 16 residues. Germline values: CDR1 SGDLS, CDR2 YYNGEE. The CDR3 nucleotides are TGTGCCAGCAGCCCCCGCCCGACAGGGACGGGGAATGAGCAGTTCTTC. This codes for CASSPRPTGTGNEQFF.

The rearrangement joins TRBV9 to TRBJ1-4; maybe TRBD1 (5 bases). The CDR3 sequence is 13 residues long. Germline CDR1 and CDR2: SGDLS and YYNGEE. The V and J ends lost 3 bases and 5 bases respectively, with 8 bases between them. The CDR3 DNA reads TGTGCCAGCAGCGGCGGGGCAAATGAAAAACTGTTTTTT. It specifies CASSGGANEKLFF.

This clone was detected once. The chain links TRBV5-1 to TRBJ2-5; 7 nucleotides align to TRBD1. Germline lookup yields CDR1 SGHRS and CDR2 YFSETQ. The CDR3 is 16 amino acids. The ends lost 2 bases at V and 2 bases at J; junction bases unmatched: 9. The CDR3 DNA reads TGCGCCAGCAGCTTTGCCCCAACAGGGGAACAAGAGACCCAGTACTTC. Its translation: CASSFAPTGEQETQYF.

This clone was detected once. This chain links TRBV5-1 with TRBJ2-5; tentative D call: TRBD2 (6 bases). The CDR3 is made up of 14 amino acids. Per germline, CDR1 SGHRS and CDR2 YFSETQ. V was clipped by 1 base and J by 4 bases, with 11 bases between them. The CDR3 spells CASSLSGGGETQYF. CDR3 in DNA: TGCGCCAGCAGCTTGTCCGGGGGAGGAGAGACCCAGTACTTC.